This TCR beta chain is from a study of a mutant IDH1 vaccine in newly diagnosed glioma. Turning to the study itself: Once 4-6 weeks had passed after radiotherapy alone, vaccination started, or it started with temozolomide cycles. Treated patients comprised around 62% males and about 38% females, mean age approximately 42 years. The earlier regimen, radiotherapy, temozolomide, or both, was most often both.

Using immunoSEQ multiplex PCR, the repertoire was profiled, and TCRdb retains in-frame clones only, with some absent. The repertoire includes fewer than 55,000 clones, around three fifths of them detected once, and about 5% sits in the top ten. The time point was: week 47, end of study. Topical imiquimod was applied with each vaccine dose, which held 300 ug of mutant IDH1 20-mer peptide. Donor diagnoses consisted of new WHO grade 3 or 4 IDH1-mutant, ATRX-lost astrocytomas. Remarks on this clone: What it binds is unknown.

This clonotype was obtained from a middle-aged man with glioma. Some clones in this sample may be carry-over from other donors' samples. The sequencing here drew on peripheral blood mononuclear cells (PBMCs), taken from a glioma patient whose treatment included an IDH1 peptide vaccine.

The CDR3 DNA reads TGTGCCAGCATCAAAGACAGGACCAAAAACATTCAGTACTTC. It encodes CASIKDRTKNIQYF. V usage is TRBV6-1 and J usage is TRBJ2-4; D might be TRBD1 (6 bases). V was pared by 7 bases and J by 2 bases, with 12 bases between. Germline loops: CDR1 MNHNS, CDR2 SASEGT. The length of the CDR3 is 14 residues.